These 5 T cell receptor beta chains share one sample of origin, sequenced in a study of T-cell reconstitution after alpha-beta-depleted transplantation in children. Unique molecular identifiers were used to barcode this TCRbeta library. TCRdb itself ran the PCR reads through MiXCR, one entry per CDR3 protein. The table lists 300,000 to 400,000 distinct CDR3 sequences, roughly 25% of them singletons. The sequencing here drew on PBMCs, mostly from graft donor cells, taken 180 days after TCRalphabeta/CD19-depleted stem cell transplant. The origin of the receptors is a male patient aged 10 to 17 who had a stem cell transplant for acute lymphoblastic leukemia, so the T cells may come from the graft donor.

The chain joins TRBV12-3 or TRBV12-4 to TRBJ2-6; D call uncertain. V was cut by 11 bases and J by 8 bases, with 13 bases left in between. This CDR3 is 12 amino acids long. CDR3 protein: CASSAWTNVLTF. DNA for the CDR3: TGTGCCTCTTCCGCTTGGACCAACGTCCTGACTTTC.

The chain carries TRBV7-3 and TRBJ1-2; possible D gene TRBD1, 6 bases. CDR3 size: 15 residues. Trimming shortened V by 3 bases and J by 0 bases, and 11 bases separated the two germline ends. Germline CDR1 reads SGHTA; CDR2 reads FQGTGA. The CDR3 loop is CASSFRTATNYGYTF. The CDR3 bases are TGTGCCAGCAGCTTTCGGACAGCTACTAACTATGGCTACACCTTC.

The chain recombines TRBV15 with TRBJ2-5; tentative D call: TRBD1 (7 bases). Trimming took 9 bases from V and 5 from J, leaving 13 bases between them. CDR1 and CDR2 from the germline V gene are LNHNV and YYDKDF (reference sequence). This CDR3 is built from 12 residues. The CDR3 loop is CATSGGSETQYF. The CDR3 DNA sequence: TGTGCCACGTCAGGGGGGAGTGAGACCCAGTACTTC.

This clonotype was counted between two and nine times. In DNA, the CDR3 is TGTGCCAGCAGCTTGGAGGGGATTCGGAACACTGAAGCTTTCTTT. It encodes CASSLEGIRNTEAFF. The chain uses TRBV5-6 and TRBJ1-1; D is possibly TRBD1 (5 bases). Germline V CDR1 and CDR2: SGHDT, YYEEEE. This CDR3 has 15 residues. Trimming removed 0 bases from V and 1 base from J, with 10 bases in between.

This clonotype was seen a few times. The chain carries TRBV3-1 and TRBJ2-1; D possibly corresponds to TRBD2 (5 bases). The V gene lost 0 bases and the J gene lost 7 bases, with 13 bases spanning the gap. Germline V gene sequence: CDR1 LGHDT, CDR2 YNNKEL (reference sequence). This CDR3 spans 15 amino acids. The CDR3 DNA reads TGTGCCAGCAGCCAAGATGGGCTAGCTAGGAATGAGCAGTTCTTC. Its translation: CASSQDGLARNEQFF.